This is a list of T cell receptor beta chains from one sample in a study of shared clonotypes between healthy human individuals. TCRdb keeps only in-frame clones here, not all; method: immunoSEQ multiplex PCR. The data show some 2.1 million clones, with 95% seen just once and 0.1% to 0.15% held by the top ten. Material: naive CD4+ T cells sorted from blood. These receptors came from a man aged 18-30 years in good health. The CDR3 runs from the conserved cysteine through the conserved F or W. A D gene is named only where the DNA matches it firmly. Some rows have no size entry. The others give once, few or many, or a class for an expanded clone.

J gene | V gene | clone size | D gene | CDR3 DNA | CDR3 protein
TRBJ2-1 | TRBV12-5 | - | TRBD2 | TGTGCTAGTGGTTTCGGGGGACTAGCGGGAACGAACCATGAGCAGTTCTTC | CASGFGGLAGTNHEQFF
TRBJ2-2 | TRBV10-1 | once | - | TGCGCCAGCAGTGAGTGGGGACCCGGGGAGCTGTTTTTT | CASSEWGPGELFF
TRBJ2-2 | TRBV18 | - | - | TGTGCCAGCTCACCATTGAGCAGGGATGCCACCGGGGAGCTGTTTTTT | CASSPLSRDATGELFF
TRBJ2-3 | TRBV7-2 | - | - | TGTGCCAGCAGCTTAGCCATAGCGATAGATACGCAGTATTTT | CASSLAIAIDTQYF
TRBJ2-4 | TRBV6-1 | - | - | TGTGCCAGCAGTCAAGGAGTTGGTTGGGGGTACTTC | CASSQGVGWGYF
TRBJ2-2 | TRBV10-3 | - | - | TGTGCCATCAGTGATAGGGGATCGAACACCGGGGAGCTGTTTTTT | CAISDRGSNTGELFF
TRBJ1-2 | TRBV6-5 | - | - | TGTGCCAGCAAGCCAGACTGGGGGGGCTACACCTTC | CASKPDWGGYTF
TRBJ2-7 | TRBV10-2 | - | - | TGCGCCAGCAGATTAGGTAGCGGATCCTACGAGCAGTACTTC | CASRLGSGSYEQYF
TRBJ2-7 | TRBV18 | - | - | TGTGCCAGCTCACCACCGGGAGGTAGGGGGCTCTACGAGCAGTACTTC | CASSPPGGRGLYEQYF
TRBJ1-4 | TRBV2 | - | - | TGTGCCAGCAACAGCCAGAATGAAAAACTGTTTTTT | CASNSQNEKLFF
TRBJ2-7 | TRBV11-1 | - | - | TGTCTCTGTCGCAGGGCCGAGCAGTACTTC | CLCRRAEQYF
TRBJ1-2 | TRBV7-2 | - | - | TGTGCCAGCAGCCGCTCCGGGTACTATGGCTACACCTTC | CASSRSGYYGYTF
TRBJ2-3 | TRBV7-9 | - | - | TGTGCCAGCAGCCATCCCACAGATACGCAGTATTTT | CASSHPTDTQYF
TRBJ2-2 | TRBV7-2 | - | - | TGTGCCAGCAGCTTAGAATCGAACACCGGGGAGCTGTTTTTT | CASSLESNTGELFF
TRBJ2-6 | TRBV7-2 | - | - | TGTGCCAGCACCACAGTGGGGGCCAACGTCCTGACTTTC | CASTTVGANVLTF
TRBJ2-2 | TRBV30 | many | TRBD1 | TGTGCCTGGAGAAGGACAGGGGGCACCGGGGAGCTGTTTTTT | CAWRRTGGTGELFF
TRBJ2-4 | TRBV6-5 | - | - | TGTGCCAGCAGCCACCTACTAGCCAAAAACATTCAGTACTTC | CASSHLLAKNIQYF
TRBJ2-7 | TRBV7-2 | - | - | TGTGCCAGCAGCGCCAACAGCTACGAGCAGTACTTC | CASSANSYEQYF
TRBJ1-5 | TRBV11-2 | - | - | TGTGCCAGCACCCCTGTGGGGGCTTTTAGCAATCAGCCCCAGCATTTT | CASTPVGAFSNQPQHF
TRBJ2-2 | TRBV5-1 | once | TRBD2 | TGCGCCAGCAGCCCCATTGGACTAGCGAACACCGGGGAGCTGTTTTTT | CASSPIGLANTGELFF
TRBJ2-3 | TRBV2 | - | TRBD1 | TGTGCCAGCCCCACAGGGGATGATACGCAGTATTTT | CASPTGDDTQYF
TRBJ1-3 | TRBV6-1 | - | - | TGTGCCAGCAGGGGGGACATTGGAAACACCATATATTTT | CASRGDIGNTIYF
TRBJ2-5 | TRBV4-3 | - | - | TGCGCCAGCAGCCAAGATTTGGCCTATGGCGGGAAAGAGACCCAGTACTTC | CASSQDLAYGGKETQYF
TRBJ1-1 | TRBV5-1 | - | - | TGCGCCAGCAGCTCCCCGGGGAACACTGAAGCTTTCTTT | CASSSPGNTEAFF
TRBJ1-1 | TRBV2 | - | TRBD1 | TGTGCCAGCAGGGGACAGGTTGAAGCTTTCTTT | CASRGQVEAFF
TRBJ1-5 | TRBV6-6 | few | - | TGTGCCAGCAGTTATCTGCCCTCCCGGCCCCAGCATTTT | CASSYLPSRPQHF
TRBJ2-5 | TRBV30 | - | TRBD2 | TGTGCCTGGAGTGTGGGTCCTAGCGGGCAAGAGACCCAGTACTTC | CAWSVGPSGQETQYF
TRBJ2-7 | TRBV7-9 | - | - | TGTGCCAGCAGCTTAGCGCTTGGGGGGTCCTACGAGCAGTACTTC | CASSLALGGSYEQYF
TRBJ2-7 | TRBV28 | - | - | TGTGCCAGTGGGGTTTGGCTATCGAACATTCCCTACGAGCAGTACTTC | CASGVWLSNIPYEQYF
TRBJ2-7 | TRBV11-2 | - | - | TGTGCCAGCAGCTCGCACAGGGGGGGGCAGTACTTC | CASSSHRGGQYF
TRBJ2-1 | TRBV19 | - | - | TGTGCCAGTAGTCTCGACTGGGATGAGCAGTTCTTC | CASSLDWDEQFF
TRBJ1-5 | TRBV28 | - | - | TGTGCCAGCAGTGCCTCACCGAATCAGCCCCAGCATTTT | CASSASPNQPQHF
TRBJ2-1 | TRBV6-5 | - | - | TGTGCCAGCAGGACCTTAAATGAGCAGTTCTTC | CASRTLNEQFF
TRBJ1-5 | TRBV6-6 | once | - | TGTGCCAGCGGCCAGACCCCTAATCAGCCCCAGCATTTT | CASGQTPNQPQHF
TRBJ1-6 | TRBV7-9 | - | - | TGTGCCAGCAGCTCGGTCGTAGGGAATTCACCCCTCCACTTT | CASSSVVGNSPLHF
TRBJ2-7 | TRBV2 | few | - | TGTGCCAGCAGTCGCGAGGCGCTGCAGTACTTC | CASSREALQYF
TRBJ1-2 | TRBV27 | - | - | TGTGCCAGCCGATCCGACGGAGGCTACACCTTC | CASRSDGGYTF
TRBJ2-3 | TRBV30 | - | TRBD2 | TGTGCCTGGAGTTCTTCGGCTAGCGGGCCGACAGATACGCAGTATTTT | CAWSSSASGPTDTQYF
TRBJ2-2 | TRBV5-1 | - | - | TGCGCAACAGGTGTGGAGAGTGGCTTCTCCGAGCTGTTTTTT | CATGVESGFSELFF
TRBJ1-1 | TRBV29-1 | - | - | TGCAGCGCCCACGAGGGGTGGGCTTTCTTT | CSAHEGWAFF
TRBJ2-5 | TRBV29-1 | - | - | TGCAGCGTAGGAGGGGAAGAGACCCAGTACTTC | CSVGGEETQYF
TRBJ2-2 | TRBV28 | - | - | TGTGCCAGCAGTTCTCCTACCGGGGAGCTGTTTTTT | CASSSPTGELFF
TRBJ1-2 | TRBV6-6 | - | - | TGTGCCAGCAGTTACTCGTTGTCCAACTATGGCTACACCTTC | CASSYSLSNYGYTF
TRBJ1-1 | TRBV19 | - | - | TGTGCCAGTAGTCTTCTCACTGAAGCTTTCTTT | CASSLLTEAFF
TRBJ1-2 | TRBV18 | - | - | TGTGCCAGCTCACTGGGCAGCAGCTATGGCTACACCTTC | CASSLGSSYGYTF
TRBJ2-7 | TRBV5-1 | - | - | TGCGCCAGCAGCTTGGGTAGGTCTTTCTCCTACGAGCAGTACTTC | CASSLGRSFSYEQYF
TRBJ2-3 | TRBV9 | - | - | TGTGCCAGCAGCGTAGACTGGACAGATACGCAGTATTTT | CASSVDWTDTQYF
TRBJ2-5 | TRBV28 | - | TRBD1 | TGTGCCAGCAGTTTATCCCCAGGGGGCGGGGAGACCCAGTACTTC | CASSLSPGGGETQYF
TRBJ1-2 | TRBV6-6 | - | - | TGTGCCAGCAGTTACTCGGCGGACACCAGCTATGGCTACACCTTC | CASSYSADTSYGYTF
TRBJ1-4 | TRBV7-9 | once | TRBD1 | TGTGCCAGCGGACGGACAGGGGGTGGAAATGAAAAACTGTTTTTT | CASGRTGGGNEKLFF
TRBJ2-2 | TRBV28 | - | - | TGTGCCAGCAGTCCTCCCGGACTGCAGCCGAACACCGGGGAGCTGTTTTTT | CASSPPGLQPNTGELFF
TRBJ1-1 | TRBV19 | - | - | TGTGCCAGTCGAGACGCTGGCACTGAAGCTTTCTTT | CASRDAGTEAFF
TRBJ2-7 | TRBV28 | - | - | TGTGCCAGCAGTGGGAGTAAGAACGAGCAGTACTTC | CASSGSKNEQYF
TRBJ2-3 | TRBV7-2 | once | - | TGTGCCAGCAGCTTAGAGGCCAGCGTAGATACGCAGTATTTT | CASSLEASVDTQYF
TRBJ2-7 | TRBV11-2 | once | - | TGTGCCAGCAGCTTAGGTCTACCCGGGGAGCAGTACTTC | CASSLGLPGEQYF
TRBJ1-6 | TRBV27 | - | TRBD1 | TGTGCCAGCAGTTTATGGGGACAGGGGCAGGGTTCACCCCTCCACTTT | CASSLWGQGQGSPLHF
TRBJ2-2 | TRBV6-5 | - | - | TGTGCCAGCAGTTACTCTAGGACTTCCCCCGGGGAGCTGTTTTTT | CASSYSRTSPGELFF